This TCR beta chain was sequenced for a study of human T cells and chemical hapten exposure. Findings and limits, study-wide: With DPC sensitization, TCRs exceeding 1 in 1000 frequency showed no change.

Trimming took off 3 bases at V and 0 bases at J, with 8 bases between the two ends. Germline loops: CDR1 DFQATT, CDR2 SNEGSKA (reference sequence). This CDR3 has 13 residues. In the source study's methods: Sample TCR counts, which ranged from roughly 20,000 to 690,600, had a median of roughly 92,000. Using its own MiXCR run on the RACE reads, TCRdb lists one record per CDR3 protein. These V and J calls rely on TCRdb rather than the paper's analysis. The sample consists of over 100,000 distinct CDR3 sequences, more than 7.5% of them appearing once. Regarding time point: healthy volunteer bleed at 2 weeks. Extraction of total RNA was performed on unfractionated whole blood. This clonotype was seen repeatedly, ten times or more. Its target is unknown.

Sequenced input: whole blood. This receptor was identified in a male donor in good health. Some clones in this sample may be carry-over from other donors' samples. V usage is TRBV20-1 and J usage is TRBJ1-1; D is undetermined. The CDR3 DNA follows: TGCAGTGCTAGTGGCCAAATGAACACTGAAGCTTTCTTT. Translating gives CSASGQMNTEAFF.